This T cell receptor beta chain came from a study of blood T cell repertoires in COVID-19. At the level of the study: In each case, the material was cDNA or gDNA derived from T cells, B-cell-depleted T cells, or PBMCs.

Recovered status in Cohort 3 required two negative PCRs, clearance, or symptom resolution. Repertoires were generated with immunoSEQ multiplex PCR, while TCRdb's copy carries only in-frame clones and drops some. The table shows 150,000 or so clones, with around 84% occurring only once. V shed 6 bases and J shed 0 bases, with 12 bases lying between them. The CDR3 has 15 amino acids. From germline, CDR1 is SNHLY and CDR2 FYNNEI. The rearrangement uses TRBV2 and TRBJ1-5; D is unclear. This sequence was found in a woman in her fifties or sixties who had recovered from COVID-19. The sample comprised PBMCs or T cells enriched from blood (not recorded which). The CDR3 reads CASSSGRNSNQPQHF. CDR3 coding DNA: TGTGCCAGCAGCAGTGGCAGAAATAGCAATCAGCCCCAGCATTTT.